This TCR beta chain comes out of a study of CD8 T cells in Susac syndrome. RNA amounts of roughly 0.5 to 1 ug underwent reverse transcription with random hexamers. One entry per CDR3 protein results from TCRdb running MiXCR on the immunoSEQ multiplex PCR reads. Of 250,000 to 350,000 distinct CDR3 sequences in the sample, approximately 84% were seen once. The multiple sclerosis controls were treatment-naive patients, and their relapsing-remitting disease was stable or active. V lost 3 bases and J 2 bases, leaving 14 bases between the germline ends. CDR3 length: 15 amino acids. Per the germline V gene, CDR1 is GTSNPN and CDR2 is SVGIG (reference sequence).

This chain joins TRBV30 and TRBJ2-1; no definite D call. The sequencing sample was made of CD8+ T cells from PBMCs. This TCR came from a human donor with multiple sclerosis. CDR3 nucleotide sequence: TGTGCCTGGAGAGCCCCCGCTGAGGCCTACAATGAGCAGTTCTTC. Its translation is CAWRAPAEAYNEQFF.